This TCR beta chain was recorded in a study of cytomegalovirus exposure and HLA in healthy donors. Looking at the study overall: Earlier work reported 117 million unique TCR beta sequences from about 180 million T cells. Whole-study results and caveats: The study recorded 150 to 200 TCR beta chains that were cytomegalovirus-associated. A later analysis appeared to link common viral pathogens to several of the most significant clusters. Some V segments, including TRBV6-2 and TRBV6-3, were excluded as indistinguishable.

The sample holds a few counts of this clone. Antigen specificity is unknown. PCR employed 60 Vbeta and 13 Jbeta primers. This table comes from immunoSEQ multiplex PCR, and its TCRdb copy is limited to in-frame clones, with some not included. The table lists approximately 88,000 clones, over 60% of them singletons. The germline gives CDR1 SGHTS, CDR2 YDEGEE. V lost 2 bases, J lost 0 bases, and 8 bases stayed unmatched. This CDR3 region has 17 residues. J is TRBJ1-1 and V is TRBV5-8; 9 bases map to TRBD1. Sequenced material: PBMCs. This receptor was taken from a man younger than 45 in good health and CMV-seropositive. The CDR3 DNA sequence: TGTGCCAGCAGCTTATACCCCGGGACAGGGATGAACACTGAAGCTTTCTTT. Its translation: CASSLYPGTGMNTEAFF.